This TCR beta chain was identified in a study of neurological immune-mediated disorders. 5'RACE with 10-nucleotide random UMIs produced the cDNA. MiXCR, applied by TCRdb to the 5' RACE reads, yields one record per CDR3 protein. The data hold around 27,000 distinct CDR3 sequences, with about 15% observed a single time. Regarding the study as a whole: There were no CDR3 amino acid sequences shared by expanded clones across subjects, a result suggesting private repertoires in all groups.

This CDR3 contains 18 residues. V was cut by 0 bases and J by 1 base, with 18 bases left in between. Germline V gives CDR1 LGHNA, CDR2 YNFKEQ. Ten or more counts support this clonotype. Its cognate antigen is unknown. The sequenced material came from PBMCs. The TCR originated in a man between 65 and 79 years old in good health. The rearrangement joins TRBV4-2 to TRBJ1-2; TRBD1 might be the D (6 bases). In DNA, the CDR3 is TGTGCCAGCAGCCAAGATCTGTGGGGGCAGGGACGTAACTATGGCTACACCTTC. Its protein product is CASSQDLWGQGRNYGYTF.